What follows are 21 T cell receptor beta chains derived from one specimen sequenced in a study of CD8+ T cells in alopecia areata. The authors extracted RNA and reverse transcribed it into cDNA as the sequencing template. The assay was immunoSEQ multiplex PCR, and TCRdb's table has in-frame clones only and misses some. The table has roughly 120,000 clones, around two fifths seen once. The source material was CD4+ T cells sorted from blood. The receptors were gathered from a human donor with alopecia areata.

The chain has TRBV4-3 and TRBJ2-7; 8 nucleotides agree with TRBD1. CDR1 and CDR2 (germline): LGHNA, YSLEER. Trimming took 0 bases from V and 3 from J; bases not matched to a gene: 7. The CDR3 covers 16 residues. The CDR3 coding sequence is TGCGCCAGCAGCCAAGATATCTCACAGGGGGTCTACGAGCAGTACTTC. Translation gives CASSQDISQGVYEQYF.

This chain's CDR3 is CASSALLGDEQFF. The CDR3 bases are TGTGCCAGCAGTGCCCTCCTTGGGGATGAGCAGTTCTTC. The V and J genes are TRBV2 and TRBJ2-1; D is ambiguous. Deletions cut 4 bases from V and 8 bases from J, with 12 bases between. Germline loops: CDR1 SNHLY, CDR2 FYNNEI. The CDR3 sequence is 13 residues long.

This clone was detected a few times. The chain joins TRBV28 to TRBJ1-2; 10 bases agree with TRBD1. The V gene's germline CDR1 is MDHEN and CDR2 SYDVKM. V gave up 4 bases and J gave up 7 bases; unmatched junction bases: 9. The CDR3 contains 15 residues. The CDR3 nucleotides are TGTGCCAGCAGTTCCCGGGACAGGGGTTGGGGTGGCTACACCTTC. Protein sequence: CASSSRDRGWGGYTF.

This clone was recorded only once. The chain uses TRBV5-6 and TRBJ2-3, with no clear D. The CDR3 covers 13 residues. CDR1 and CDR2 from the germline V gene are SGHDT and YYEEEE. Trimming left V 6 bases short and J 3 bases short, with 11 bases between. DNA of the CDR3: TGTGCCAGCAAACGACCAGCGACAGATACGCAGTATTTT. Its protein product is CASKRPATDTQYF.

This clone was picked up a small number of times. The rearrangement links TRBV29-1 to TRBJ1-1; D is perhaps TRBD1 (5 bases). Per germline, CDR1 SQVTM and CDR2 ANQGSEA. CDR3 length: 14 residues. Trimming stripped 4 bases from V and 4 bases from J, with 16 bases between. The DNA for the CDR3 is TGCAGCGTTGTGAAGGGGCTTGGGGGCACTGAAGCTTTCTTT. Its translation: CSVVKGLGGTEAFF.

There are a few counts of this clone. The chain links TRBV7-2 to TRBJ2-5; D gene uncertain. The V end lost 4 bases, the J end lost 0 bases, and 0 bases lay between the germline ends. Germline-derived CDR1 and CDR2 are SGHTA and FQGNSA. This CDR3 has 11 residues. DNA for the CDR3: TGTGCCAGCAGCTACCAAGAGACCCAGTACTTC. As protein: CASSYQETQYF.

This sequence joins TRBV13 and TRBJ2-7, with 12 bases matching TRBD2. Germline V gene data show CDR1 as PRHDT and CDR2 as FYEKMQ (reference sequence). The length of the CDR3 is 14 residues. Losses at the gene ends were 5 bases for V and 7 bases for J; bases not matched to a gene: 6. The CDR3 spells CASSPTSGSREQYF. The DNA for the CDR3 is TGTGCCAGCAGCCCGACTAGCGGGAGTCGTGAGCAGTACTTC.

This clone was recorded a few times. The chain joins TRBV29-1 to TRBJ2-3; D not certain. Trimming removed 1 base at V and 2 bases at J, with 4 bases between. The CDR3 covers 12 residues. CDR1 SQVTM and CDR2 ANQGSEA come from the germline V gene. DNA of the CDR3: TGCAGCGTTGAAGCGGACACAGATACGCAGTATTTT. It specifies CSVEADTDTQYF.

The CDR3 reads CASSPDGVSYEQYF. The CDR3 DNA is TGTGCCAGCTCGCCCGATGGAGTCTCCTACGAGCAGTACTTC. This chain joins TRBV9 and TRBJ2-7; no firm D call. Germline V gene data show CDR1 as SGDLS and CDR2 as YYNGEE. The CDR3 runs 14 residues. Trimming left V 7 bases short and J 0 bases short, with 14 bases between.

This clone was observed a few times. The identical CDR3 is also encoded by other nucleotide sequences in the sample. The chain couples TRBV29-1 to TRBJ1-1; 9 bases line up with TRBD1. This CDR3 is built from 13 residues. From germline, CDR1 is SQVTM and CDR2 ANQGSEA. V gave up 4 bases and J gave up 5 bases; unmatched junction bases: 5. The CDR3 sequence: CSVVQGARTEAFF. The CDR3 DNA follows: TGCAGCGTTGTACAGGGGGCAAGGACTGAAGCTTTCTTT.

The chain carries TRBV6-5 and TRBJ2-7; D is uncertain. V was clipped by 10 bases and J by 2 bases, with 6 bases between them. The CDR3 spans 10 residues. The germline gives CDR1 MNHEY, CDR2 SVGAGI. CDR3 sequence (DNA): TGTGCCACAGGAACCTACGAGCAGTACTTC. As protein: CATGTYEQYF.

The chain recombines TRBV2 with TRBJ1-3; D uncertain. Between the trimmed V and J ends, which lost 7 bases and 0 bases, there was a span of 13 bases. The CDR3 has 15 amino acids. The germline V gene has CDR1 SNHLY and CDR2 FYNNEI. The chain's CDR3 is CASTGEGRSGNTIYF. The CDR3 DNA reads TGTGCCAGCACCGGCGAAGGGCGCTCTGGAAACACCATATATTTT.

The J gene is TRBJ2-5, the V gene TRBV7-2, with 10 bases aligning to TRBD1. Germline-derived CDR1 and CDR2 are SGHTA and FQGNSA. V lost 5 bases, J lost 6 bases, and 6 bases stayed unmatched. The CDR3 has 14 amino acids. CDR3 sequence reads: CASSPTTGGKTQYF. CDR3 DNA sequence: TGTGCCAGCAGCCCCACGACAGGGGGCAAGACCCAGTACTTC.

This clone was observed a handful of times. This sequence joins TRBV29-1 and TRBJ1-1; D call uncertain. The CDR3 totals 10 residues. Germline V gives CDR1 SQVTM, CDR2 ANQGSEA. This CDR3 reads CSGEDAEAFF. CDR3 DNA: TGCAGTGGTGAGGACGCTGAAGCTTTCTTT.

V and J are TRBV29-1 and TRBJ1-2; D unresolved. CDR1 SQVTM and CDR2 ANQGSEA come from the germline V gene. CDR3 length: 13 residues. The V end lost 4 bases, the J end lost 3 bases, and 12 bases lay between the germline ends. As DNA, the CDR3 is TGCAGCGTTGTCACGGGGTACGACTATGGCTACACCTTC. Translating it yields CSVVTGYDYGYTF.

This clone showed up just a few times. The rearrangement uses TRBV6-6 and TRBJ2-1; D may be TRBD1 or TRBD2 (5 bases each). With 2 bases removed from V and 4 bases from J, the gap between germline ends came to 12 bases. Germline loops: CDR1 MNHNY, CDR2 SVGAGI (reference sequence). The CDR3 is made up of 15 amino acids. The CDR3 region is CASSYGDPQYNEQFF. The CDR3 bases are TGTGCCAGCAGTTACGGGGACCCGCAGTACAATGAGCAGTTCTTC.

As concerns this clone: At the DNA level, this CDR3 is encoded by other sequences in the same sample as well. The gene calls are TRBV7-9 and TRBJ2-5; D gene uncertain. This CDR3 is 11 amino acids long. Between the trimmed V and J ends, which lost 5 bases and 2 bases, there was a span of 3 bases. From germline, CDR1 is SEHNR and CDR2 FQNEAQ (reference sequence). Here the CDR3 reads CASSQQETQYF. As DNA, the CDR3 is TGTGCCAGCAGCCAGCAAGAGACCCAGTACTTC.

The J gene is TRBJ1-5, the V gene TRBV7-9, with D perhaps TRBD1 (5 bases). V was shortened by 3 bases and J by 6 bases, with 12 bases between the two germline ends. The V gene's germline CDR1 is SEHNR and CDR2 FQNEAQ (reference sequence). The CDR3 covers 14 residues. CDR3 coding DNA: TGTGCCAGCAGCTTCGACAGAGCTAGTCAGCCCCAGCATTTT. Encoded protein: CASSFDRASQPQHF.

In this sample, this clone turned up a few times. CDR3 sequence (DNA): TGTGCCAGCATTACCCCCGCCGGCAATGAGCAGTTCTTC. This gives the protein CASITPAGNEQFF. The rearrangement uses TRBV28 and TRBJ2-1; no definite D call. V gave up 7 bases and J gave up 6 bases, with 13 bases separating them. Germline V CDR1 and CDR2: MDHEN, SYDVKM. The CDR3 spans 13 residues. The whole variable domain, remainder taken from reference TRBV28 and TRBJ2-1, is DVKVTQSSRYLVKRTGEKVFLECVQDMDHENMFWYRQDPGLGLRLIYFSYDVKMKEKGDIPEGYSVSREKKERFSLILESASTNQTSMYLCASITPAGNEQFFGPGTRLTVL.

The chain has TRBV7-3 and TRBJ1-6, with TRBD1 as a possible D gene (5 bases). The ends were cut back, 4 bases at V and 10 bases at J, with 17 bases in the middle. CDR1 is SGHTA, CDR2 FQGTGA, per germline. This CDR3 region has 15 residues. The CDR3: CASSSRGSEGSPLHF. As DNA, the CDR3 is TGTGCCAGCAGCTCGCGGGGGAGCGAGGGATCACCCCTCCACTTT.

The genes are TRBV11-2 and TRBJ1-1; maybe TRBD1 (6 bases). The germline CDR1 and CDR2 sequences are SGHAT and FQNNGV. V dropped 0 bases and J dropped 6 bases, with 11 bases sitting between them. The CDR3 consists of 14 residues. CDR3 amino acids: CASSLDTTGSEAFF. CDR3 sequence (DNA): TGTGCCAGCAGCTTAGACACGACAGGATCTGAAGCTTTCTTT.